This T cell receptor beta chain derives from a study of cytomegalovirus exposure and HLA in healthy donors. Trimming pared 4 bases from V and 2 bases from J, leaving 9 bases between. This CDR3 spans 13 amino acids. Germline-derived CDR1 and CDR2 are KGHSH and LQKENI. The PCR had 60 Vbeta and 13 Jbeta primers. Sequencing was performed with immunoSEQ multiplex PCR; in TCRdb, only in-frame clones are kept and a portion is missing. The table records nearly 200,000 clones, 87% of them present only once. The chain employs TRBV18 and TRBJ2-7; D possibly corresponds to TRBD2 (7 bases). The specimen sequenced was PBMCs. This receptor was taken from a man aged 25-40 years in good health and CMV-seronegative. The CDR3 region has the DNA TGTGCCAGCTCACAGGGGGGGCCCTACGAGCAGTACTTC. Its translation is CASSQGGPYEQYF.